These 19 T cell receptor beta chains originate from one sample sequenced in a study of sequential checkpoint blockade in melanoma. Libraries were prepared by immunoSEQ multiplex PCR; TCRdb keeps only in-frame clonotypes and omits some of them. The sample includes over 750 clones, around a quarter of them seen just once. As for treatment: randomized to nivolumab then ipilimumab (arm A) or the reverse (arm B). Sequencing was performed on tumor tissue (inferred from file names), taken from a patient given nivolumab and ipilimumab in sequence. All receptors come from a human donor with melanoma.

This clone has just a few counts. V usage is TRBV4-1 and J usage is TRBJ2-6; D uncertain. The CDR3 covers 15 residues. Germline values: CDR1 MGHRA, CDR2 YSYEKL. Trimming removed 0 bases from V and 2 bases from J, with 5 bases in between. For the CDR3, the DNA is TGCGCCAGCAGCCAAGATGGAGCTGGGGCCAACGTCCTGACTTTC. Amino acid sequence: CASSQDGAGANVLTF.

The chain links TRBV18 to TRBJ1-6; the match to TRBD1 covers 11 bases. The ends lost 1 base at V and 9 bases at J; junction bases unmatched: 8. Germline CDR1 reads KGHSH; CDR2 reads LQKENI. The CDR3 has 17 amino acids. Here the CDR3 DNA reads TGTGCCAGCTCACCACTTCAAGCCGGGACAGGGGGTTCACCCCTCCACTTT. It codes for CASSPLQAGTGGSPLHF.

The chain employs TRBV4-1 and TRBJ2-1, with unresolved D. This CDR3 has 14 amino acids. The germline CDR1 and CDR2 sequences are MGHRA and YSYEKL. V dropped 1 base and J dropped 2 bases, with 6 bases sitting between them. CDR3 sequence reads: CASSQVGTYNEQFF. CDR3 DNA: TGCGCCAGCAGCCAAGTTGGGACCTACAATGAGCAGTTCTTC.

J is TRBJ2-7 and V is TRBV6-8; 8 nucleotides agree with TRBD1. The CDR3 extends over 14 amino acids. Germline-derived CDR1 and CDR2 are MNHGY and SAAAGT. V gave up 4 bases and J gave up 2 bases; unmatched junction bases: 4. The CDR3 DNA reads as TGTGCCAGCAGTTCCATGGACAGGGCCTACGAGCAGTACTTC. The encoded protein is CASSSMDRAYEQYF.

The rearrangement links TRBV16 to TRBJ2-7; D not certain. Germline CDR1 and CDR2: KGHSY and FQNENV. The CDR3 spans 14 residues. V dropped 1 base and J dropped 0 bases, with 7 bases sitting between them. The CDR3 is CASSQWPSSYEQYF. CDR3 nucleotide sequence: TGTGCCAGCAGCCAATGGCCCTCCTCCTACGAGCAGTACTTC. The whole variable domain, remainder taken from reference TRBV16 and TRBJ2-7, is GEEVAQTPKHLVRGEGQKAKLYCAPIKGHSYVFWYQQVLKNEFKFLISFQNENVFDETGMPKERFSAKCLPNSPCSLEIQATKLEDSAVYFCASSQWPSSYEQYFGPGTRLTVT.

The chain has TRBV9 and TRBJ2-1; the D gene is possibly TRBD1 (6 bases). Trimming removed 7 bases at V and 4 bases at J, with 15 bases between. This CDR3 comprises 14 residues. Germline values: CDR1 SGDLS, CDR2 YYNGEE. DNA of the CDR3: TGTGCCAGCCTACCAATCACAGGGTACAATGAGCAGTTCTTC. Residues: CASLPITGYNEQFF.

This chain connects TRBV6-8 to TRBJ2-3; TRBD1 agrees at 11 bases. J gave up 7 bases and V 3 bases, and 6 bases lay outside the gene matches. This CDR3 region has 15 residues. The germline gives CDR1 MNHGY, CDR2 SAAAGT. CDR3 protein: CASSYKGQGGHTQYF. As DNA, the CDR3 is TGTGCCAGCAGTTATAAGGGACAGGGGGGGCATACGCAGTATTTT.

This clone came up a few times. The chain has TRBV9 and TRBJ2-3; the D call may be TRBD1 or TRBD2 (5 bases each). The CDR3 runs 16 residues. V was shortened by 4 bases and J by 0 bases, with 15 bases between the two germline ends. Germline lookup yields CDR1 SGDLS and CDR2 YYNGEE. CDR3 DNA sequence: TGTGCCAGCAGCCTCCTCCGGGACCCTAGCACAGATACGCAGTATTTT. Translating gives CASSLLRDPSTDTQYF.

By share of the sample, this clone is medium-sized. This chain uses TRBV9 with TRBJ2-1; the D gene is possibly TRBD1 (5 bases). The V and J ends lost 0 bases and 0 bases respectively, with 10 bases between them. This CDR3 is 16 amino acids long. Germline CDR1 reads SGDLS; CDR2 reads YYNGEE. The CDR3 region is CASSVGTLSSYNEQFF. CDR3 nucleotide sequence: TGTGCCAGCAGCGTAGGGACACTTAGCTCCTACAATGAGCAGTTCTTC.

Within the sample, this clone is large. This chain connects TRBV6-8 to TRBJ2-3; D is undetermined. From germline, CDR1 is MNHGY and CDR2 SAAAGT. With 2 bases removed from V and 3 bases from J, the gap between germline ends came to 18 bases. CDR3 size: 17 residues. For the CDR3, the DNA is TGTGCCAGCAGTTACCCGACCGTCCTAATCCAGACAGATACGCAGTATTTT. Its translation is CASSYPTVLIQTDTQYF.

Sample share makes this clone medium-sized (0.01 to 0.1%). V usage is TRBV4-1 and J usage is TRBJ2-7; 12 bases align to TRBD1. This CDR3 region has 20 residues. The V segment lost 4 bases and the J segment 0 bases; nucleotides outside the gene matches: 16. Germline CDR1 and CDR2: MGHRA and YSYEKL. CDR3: CASSRLSLRDRGPSSYEQYF. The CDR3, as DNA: TGCGCCAGCAGCCGGCTAAGCCTCCGGGACAGGGGGCCTTCCTCCTACGAGCAGTACTTC.

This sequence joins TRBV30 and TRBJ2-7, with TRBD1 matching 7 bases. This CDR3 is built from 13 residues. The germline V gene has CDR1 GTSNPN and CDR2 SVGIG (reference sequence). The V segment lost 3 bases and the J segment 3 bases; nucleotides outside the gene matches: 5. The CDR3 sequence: CAWSRGQLYEQYF. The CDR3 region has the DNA TGTGCCTGGAGCCGGGGACAGCTCTACGAGCAGTACTTC.

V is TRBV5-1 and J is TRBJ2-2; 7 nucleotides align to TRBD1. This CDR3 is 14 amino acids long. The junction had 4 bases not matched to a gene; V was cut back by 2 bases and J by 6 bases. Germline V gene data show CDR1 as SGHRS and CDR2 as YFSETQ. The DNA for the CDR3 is TGCGCCAGCAGCTTACCGACAGGGCCCGGGGAGCTGTTTTTT. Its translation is CASSLPTGPGELFF.

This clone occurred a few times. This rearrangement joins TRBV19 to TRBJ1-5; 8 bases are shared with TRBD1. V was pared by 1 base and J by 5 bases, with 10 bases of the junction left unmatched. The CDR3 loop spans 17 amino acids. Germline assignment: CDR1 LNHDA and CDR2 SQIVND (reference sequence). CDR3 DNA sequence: TGTGCCAGTAGTATAGCCCCTGGCAGGGGGCTGTATCAGCCCCAGCATTTT. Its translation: CASSIAPGRGLYQPQHF. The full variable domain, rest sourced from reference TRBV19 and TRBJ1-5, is DGGITQSPKYLFRKEGQNVTLSCEQNLNHDAMYWYRQDPGQGLRLIYYSQIVNDFQKGDIAEGYSVSREKKESFPLTVTSAQKNPTAFYLCASSIAPGRGLYQPQHFGDGTRLSIL.

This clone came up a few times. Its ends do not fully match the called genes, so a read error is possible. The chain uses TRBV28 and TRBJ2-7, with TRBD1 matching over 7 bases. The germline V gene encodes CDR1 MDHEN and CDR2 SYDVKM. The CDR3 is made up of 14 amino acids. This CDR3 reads CASSLQVYRTGSHF. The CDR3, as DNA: TGTGCCAGCAGTTTACAGGTTTATCGGACAGGCAGTCACTTC.

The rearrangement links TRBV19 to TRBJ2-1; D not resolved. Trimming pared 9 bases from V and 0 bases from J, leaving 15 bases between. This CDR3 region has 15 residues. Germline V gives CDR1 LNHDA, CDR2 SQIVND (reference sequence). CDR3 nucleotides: TGTGCCAGCACCGAACAGACTCACTCCTACAATGAGCAGTTCTTC. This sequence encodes CASTEQTHSYNEQFF.

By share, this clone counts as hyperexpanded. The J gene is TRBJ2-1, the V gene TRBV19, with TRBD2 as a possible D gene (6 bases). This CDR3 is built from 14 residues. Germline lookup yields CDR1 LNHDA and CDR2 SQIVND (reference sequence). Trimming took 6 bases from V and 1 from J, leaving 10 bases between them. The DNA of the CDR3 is TGTGCCAGTAGGCCTCGGGAGTCCTACAATGAGCAGTTCTTC. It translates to CASRPRESYNEQFF.

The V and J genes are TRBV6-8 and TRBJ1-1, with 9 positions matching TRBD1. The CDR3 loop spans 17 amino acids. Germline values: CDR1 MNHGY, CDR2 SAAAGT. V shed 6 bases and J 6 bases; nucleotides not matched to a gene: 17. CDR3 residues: CASRSGGQGRRGAEAFF. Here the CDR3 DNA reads TGTGCCAGCAGGTCGGGAGGACAGGGGCGACGGGGGGCTGAAGCTTTCTTT.

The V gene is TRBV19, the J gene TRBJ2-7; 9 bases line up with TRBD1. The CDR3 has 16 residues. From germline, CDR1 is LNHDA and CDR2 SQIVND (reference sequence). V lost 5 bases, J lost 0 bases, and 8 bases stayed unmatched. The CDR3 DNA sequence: TGTGCCAGTAGTTCGGGACAGGGTCTTCTCTCCTACGAGCAGTACTTC. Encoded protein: CASSSGQGLLSYEQYF.